The present T cell receptor (beta chain) was sequenced within a study of blood T cell repertoires in COVID-19. Looking at the study overall: Some COVID-19 samples were acute and others convalescent; all came from the United States, Italy and Spain.

Germline lookup yields CDR1 SGHAT and CDR2 FQNNGV. The CDR3 loop spans 11 amino acids. On this clone: Relative to the germline gene, one junction end is altered; a read error may explain this.

Some clones are missing from TCRdb's copy, which holds only in-frame ones; the method was immunoSEQ multiplex PCR. The sample shows approximately 88,000 clones, 85% of them seen only once. Source material: peripheral blood. The TCR sequence derives from a woman in her seventies with acute or convalescent COVID-19. The rearrangement links TRBV11-2 to TRBJ2-3, with D unresolved. The CDR3 DNA is TGTGCCAGCAGCTCCTTGCGGAATGAGAGTTTT. Translating it yields CASSSLRNESF.